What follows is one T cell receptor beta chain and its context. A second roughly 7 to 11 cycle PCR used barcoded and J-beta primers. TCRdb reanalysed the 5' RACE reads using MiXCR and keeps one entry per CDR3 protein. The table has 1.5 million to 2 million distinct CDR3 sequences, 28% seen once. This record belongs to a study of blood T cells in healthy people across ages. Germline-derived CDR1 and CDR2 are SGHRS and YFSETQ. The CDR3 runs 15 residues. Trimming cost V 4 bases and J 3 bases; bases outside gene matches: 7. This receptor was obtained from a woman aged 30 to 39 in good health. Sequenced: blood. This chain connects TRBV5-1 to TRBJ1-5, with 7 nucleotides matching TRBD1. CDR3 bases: TGCGCCAGCAGCCCGGGACAGAATTACAATCAGCCCCAGCATTTT. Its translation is CASSPGQNYNQPQHF.